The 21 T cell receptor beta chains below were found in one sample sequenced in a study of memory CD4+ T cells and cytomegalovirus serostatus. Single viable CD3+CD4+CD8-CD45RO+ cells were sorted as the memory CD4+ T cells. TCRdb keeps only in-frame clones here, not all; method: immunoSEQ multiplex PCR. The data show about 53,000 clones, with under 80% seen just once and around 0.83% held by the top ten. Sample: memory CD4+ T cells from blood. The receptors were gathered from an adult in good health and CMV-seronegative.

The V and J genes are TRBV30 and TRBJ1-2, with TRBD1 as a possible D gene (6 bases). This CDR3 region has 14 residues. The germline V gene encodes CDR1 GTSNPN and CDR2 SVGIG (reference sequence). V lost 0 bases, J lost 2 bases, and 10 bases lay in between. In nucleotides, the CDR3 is TGTGCCTGGAGTGTACGCGGGGGCAACTATGGCTACACCTTC. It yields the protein CAWSVRGGNYGYTF.

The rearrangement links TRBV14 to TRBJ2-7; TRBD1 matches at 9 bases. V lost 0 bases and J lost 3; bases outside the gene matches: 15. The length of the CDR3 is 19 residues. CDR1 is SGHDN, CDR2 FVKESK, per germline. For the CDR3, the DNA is TGTGCCAGCAGCCAAGATGATAAGGGACAGGGTCTTATCGACTACGAGCAGTACTTC. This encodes CASSQDDKGQGLIDYEQYF. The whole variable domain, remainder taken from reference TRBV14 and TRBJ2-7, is EAGVTQFPSHSVIEKGQTVTLRCDPISGHDNLYWYRRVMGKEIKFLLHFVKESKQDESGMPNNRFLAERTGGTYSTLKVQPAELEDSGVYFCASSQDDKGQGLIDYEQYFGPGTRLTVT.

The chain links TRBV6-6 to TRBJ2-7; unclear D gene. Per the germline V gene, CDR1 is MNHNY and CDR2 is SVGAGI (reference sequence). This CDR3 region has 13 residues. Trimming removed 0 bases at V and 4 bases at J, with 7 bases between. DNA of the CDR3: TGTGCCAGCAGTTACTCGGTACAATACGAGCAGTACTTC. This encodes CASSYSVQYEQYF.

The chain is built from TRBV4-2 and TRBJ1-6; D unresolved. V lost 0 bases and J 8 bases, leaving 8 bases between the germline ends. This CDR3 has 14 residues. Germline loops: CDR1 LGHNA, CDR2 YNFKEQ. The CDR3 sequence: CASSQEHGDSPLHF. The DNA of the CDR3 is TGTGCCAGCAGCCAAGAACACGGCGATTCACCCCTCCACTTT.

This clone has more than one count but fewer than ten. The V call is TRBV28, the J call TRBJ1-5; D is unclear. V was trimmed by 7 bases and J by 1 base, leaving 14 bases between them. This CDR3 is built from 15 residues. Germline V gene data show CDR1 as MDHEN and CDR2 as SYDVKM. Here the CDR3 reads CASNREGMSNQPQHF. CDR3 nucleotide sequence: TGTGCCAGCAATCGGGAGGGTATGAGCAATCAGCCCCAGCATTTT.

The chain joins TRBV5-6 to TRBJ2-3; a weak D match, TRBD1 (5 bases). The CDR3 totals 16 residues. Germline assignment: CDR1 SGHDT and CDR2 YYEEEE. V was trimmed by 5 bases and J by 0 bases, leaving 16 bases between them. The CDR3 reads CASSLPAQGSTDTQYF. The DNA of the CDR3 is TGTGCCAGCAGTCTCCCCGCCCAGGGTAGCACAGATACGCAGTATTTT.

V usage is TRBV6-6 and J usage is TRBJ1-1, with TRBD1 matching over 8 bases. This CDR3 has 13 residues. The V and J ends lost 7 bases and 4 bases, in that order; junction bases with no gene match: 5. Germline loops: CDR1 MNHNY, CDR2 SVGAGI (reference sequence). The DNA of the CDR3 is TGTGCCAGCACCGGACAGGGAGGCACTGAAGCTTTCTTT. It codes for CASTGQGGTEAFF.

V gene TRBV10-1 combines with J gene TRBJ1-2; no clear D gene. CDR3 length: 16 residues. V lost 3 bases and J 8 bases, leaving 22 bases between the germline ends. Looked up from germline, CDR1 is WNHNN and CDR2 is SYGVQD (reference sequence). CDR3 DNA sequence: TGCGCCAGCAGTGAAGTTAGGGAGGGAAGGTCGCGCGGCTACACCTTC. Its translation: CASSEVREGRSRGYTF.

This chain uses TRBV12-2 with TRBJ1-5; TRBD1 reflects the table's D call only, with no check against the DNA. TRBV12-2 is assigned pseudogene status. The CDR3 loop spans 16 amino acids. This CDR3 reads CASRLVRTGGFQPQHF. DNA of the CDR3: TGTGCAAGTCGCTTAGTAAGGACAGGGGGATTTCAGCCCCAGCATTTT.

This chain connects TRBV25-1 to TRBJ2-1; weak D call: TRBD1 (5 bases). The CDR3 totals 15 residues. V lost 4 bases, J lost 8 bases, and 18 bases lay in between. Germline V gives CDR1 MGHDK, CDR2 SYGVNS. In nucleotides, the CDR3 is TGTGCCAGCAGTGCCCCCCAGGGCTACGCCGATGAGCAGTTCTTC. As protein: CASSAPQGYADEQFF. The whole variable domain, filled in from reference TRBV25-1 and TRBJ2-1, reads EADIYQTPRYLVIGTGKKITLECSQTMGHDKMYWYQQDPGMELHLIHYSYGVNSTEKGDLSSESTVSRIRTEHFPLTLESARPSHTSQYLCASSAPQGYADEQFFGPGTRLTVL.

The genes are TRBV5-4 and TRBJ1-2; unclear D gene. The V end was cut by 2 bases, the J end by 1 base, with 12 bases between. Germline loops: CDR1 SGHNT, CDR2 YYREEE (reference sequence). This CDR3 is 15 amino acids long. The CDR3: CASSFDRGSNYGYTF. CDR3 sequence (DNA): TGTGCCAGCAGCTTCGATCGGGGAAGTAACTATGGCTACACCTTC.

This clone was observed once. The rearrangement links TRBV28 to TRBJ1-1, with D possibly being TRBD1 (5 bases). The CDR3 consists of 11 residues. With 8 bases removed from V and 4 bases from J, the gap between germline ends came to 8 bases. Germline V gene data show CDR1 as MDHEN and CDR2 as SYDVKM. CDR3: CASRGVTEAFF. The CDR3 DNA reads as TGTGCCAGCCGGGGGGTCACTGAAGCTTTCTTT.

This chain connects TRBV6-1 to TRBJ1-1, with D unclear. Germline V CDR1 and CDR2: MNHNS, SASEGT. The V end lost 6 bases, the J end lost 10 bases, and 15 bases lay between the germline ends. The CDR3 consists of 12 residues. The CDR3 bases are TGTGCCAGCAGGGGGAGTAGCCGGCGAGCTTTCTTT. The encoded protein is CASRGSSRRAFF.

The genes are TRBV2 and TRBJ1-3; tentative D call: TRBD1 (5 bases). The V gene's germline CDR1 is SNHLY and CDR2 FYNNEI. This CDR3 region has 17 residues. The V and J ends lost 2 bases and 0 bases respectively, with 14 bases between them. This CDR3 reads CASSERGRPSSGNTIYF. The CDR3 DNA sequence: TGTGCCAGCAGTGAACGGGGCAGACCAAGCTCTGGAAACACCATATATTTT.

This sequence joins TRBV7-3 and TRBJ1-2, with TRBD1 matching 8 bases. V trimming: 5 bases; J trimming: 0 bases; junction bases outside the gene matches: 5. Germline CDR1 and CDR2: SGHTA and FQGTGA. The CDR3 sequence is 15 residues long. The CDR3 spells CASSPQGETNYGYTF. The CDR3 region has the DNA TGTGCCAGCAGCCCACAGGGGGAAACTAACTATGGCTACACCTTC.

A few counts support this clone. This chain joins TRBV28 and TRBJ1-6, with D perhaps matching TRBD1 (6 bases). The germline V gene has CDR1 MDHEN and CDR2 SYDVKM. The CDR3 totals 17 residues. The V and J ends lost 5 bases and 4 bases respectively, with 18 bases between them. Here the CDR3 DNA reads TGTGCCAGCAGTACCCTTGCGTGGACAGAGTATAATTCACCCCTCCACTTT. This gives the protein CASSTLAWTEYNSPLHF.

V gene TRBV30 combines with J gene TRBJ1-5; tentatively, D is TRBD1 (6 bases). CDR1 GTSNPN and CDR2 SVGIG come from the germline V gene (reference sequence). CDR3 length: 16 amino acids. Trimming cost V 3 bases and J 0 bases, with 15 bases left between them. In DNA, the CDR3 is TGTGCCTGGAGATTCTCCGGGACATTTAGCAATCAGCCCCAGCATTTT. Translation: CAWRFSGTFSNQPQHF. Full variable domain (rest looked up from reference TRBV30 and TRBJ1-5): SQTIHQWPATLVQPVGSPLSLECTVEGTSNPNLYWYRQAAGRGLQLLFYSVGIGQISSEVPQNLSASRPQDRQFILSSKKLLLSDSGFYLCAWRFSGTFSNQPQHFGDGTRLSIL.

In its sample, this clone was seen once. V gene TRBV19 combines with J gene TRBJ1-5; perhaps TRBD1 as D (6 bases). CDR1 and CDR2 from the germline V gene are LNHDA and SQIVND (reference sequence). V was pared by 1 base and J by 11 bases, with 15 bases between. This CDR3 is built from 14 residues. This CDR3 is CASSIGPRDTSQHF. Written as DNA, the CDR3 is TGTGCCAGTAGTATAGGACCCCGGGACACGTCCCAGCATTTT.

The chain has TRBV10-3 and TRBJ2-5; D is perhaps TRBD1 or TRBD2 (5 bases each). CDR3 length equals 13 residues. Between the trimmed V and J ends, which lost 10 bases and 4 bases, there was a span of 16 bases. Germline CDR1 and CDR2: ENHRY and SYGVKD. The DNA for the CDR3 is TGTGCCACAGCCGGGGCCGGCGGAGAGACCCAGTACTTC. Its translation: CATAGAGGETQYF.

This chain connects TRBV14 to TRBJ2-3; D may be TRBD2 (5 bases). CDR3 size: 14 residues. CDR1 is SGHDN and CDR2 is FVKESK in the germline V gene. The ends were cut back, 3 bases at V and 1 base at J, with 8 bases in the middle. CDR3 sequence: CASSHLRGTDTQYF. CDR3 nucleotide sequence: TGTGCCAGCAGCCACTTGAGGGGCACAGATACGCAGTATTTT.

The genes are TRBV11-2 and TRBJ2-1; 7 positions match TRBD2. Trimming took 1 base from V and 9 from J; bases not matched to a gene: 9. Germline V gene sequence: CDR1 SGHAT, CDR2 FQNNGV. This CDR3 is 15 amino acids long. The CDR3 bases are TGTGCCAGCAGCTTAGTCGGCGGGGGTTTCCCTGAGCAGTTCTTC. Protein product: CASSLVGGGFPEQFF. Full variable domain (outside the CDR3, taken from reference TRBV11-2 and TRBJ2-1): EAGVAQSPRYKIIEKRQSVAFWCNPISGHATLYWYQQILGQGPKLLIQFQNNGVVDDSQLPKDRFSAERLKGVDSTLKIQPAKLEDSAVYLCASSLVGGGFPEQFFGPGTRLTVL.